Presented here are 15 T cell receptor beta chains from one specimen sequenced in a study of blood T cell repertoires in COVID-19. Assay used: immunoSEQ multiplex PCR; TCRdb lists only in-frame clones, some missing. The sample contains about 230,000 clones, over 85% of which appear only once. Sequenced sample: PBMCs or T cells enriched from blood (not recorded which). These receptors originate from a woman in her twenties or thirties with acute COVID-19.

The CDR3 sequence: CATSAAAGNTIYF. The CDR3 bases are TGTGCCACCAGTGCAGCGGCTGGAAACACCATATATTTT. The chain joins TRBV24-1 to TRBJ1-3; D is ambiguous. The germline V gene has CDR1 KGHDR and CDR2 SFDVKD. Trimming took off 5 bases at V and 2 bases at J, with 6 bases between the two ends. This CDR3 has 13 residues.

CDR3 sequence: CASLAGFRNEQFF. In DNA, the CDR3 is TGTGCCAGCCTGGCGGGCTTTAGGAATGAGCAGTTCTTC. The chain joins TRBV6-6 to TRBJ2-1; D might be TRBD2 (5 bases). The CDR3 runs 13 residues. Germline CDR1 MNHNY, CDR2 SVGAGI (reference sequence). Trimming cost V 8 bases and J 7 bases, with 15 bases left between them.

The genes are TRBV5-1 and TRBJ1-4, with TRBD1 matching 8 bases. The CDR3 spans 16 residues. CDR1 and CDR2 (germline): SGHRS, YFSETQ. J lost 2 bases, V lost 4 bases, and 7 bases had no gene match. CDR3 nucleotide sequence: TGCGCCAGCAGCCCCCAGGGGGCCGCCACTAATGAAAAACTGTTTTTT. Residues: CASSPQGAATNEKLFF.

The chain carries TRBV7-8 and TRBJ2-7, with D possibly matching TRBD1 (6 bases). Germline V gene data show CDR1 as SGHVS and CDR2 as FQNEAQ. The CDR3 consists of 14 residues. V was cut by 1 base and J by 6 bases, with 13 bases left in between. As DNA, the CDR3 is TGTGCCAGCAGCTTAGGGCAGGGGTTCACCGAGCAGTACTTC. This gives the protein CASSLGQGFTEQYF.

This chain uses TRBV19 with TRBJ1-1; possibly TRBD1 for D (5 bases). The germline CDR1 and CDR2 sequences are LNHDA and SQIVND (reference sequence). The CDR3 contains 15 residues. V shed 5 bases and J shed 0 bases, with 13 bases lying between them. CDR3 nucleotide sequence: TGTGCCAGTAGTTCGGACACCTTAATGAACACTGAAGCTTTCTTT. Encoded protein: CASSSDTLMNTEAFF.

In DNA, the CDR3 is TGTGCCAGCAGAGGGACAGGGGGCGATGAGCAGTTCTTC. Its translation is CASRGTGGDEQFF. V is TRBV28 and J is TRBJ2-1, with 12 bases identical to TRBD1. The CDR3 is 13 amino acids. The V gene end was trimmed by 6 bases and the J gene end by 8 bases; junction bases not matched to a gene: 2. Germline CDR1 MDHEN, CDR2 SYDVKM.

V usage is TRBV6-5 and J usage is TRBJ2-7, with TRBD1 matching over 7 bases. Germline V gene sequence: CDR1 MNHEY, CDR2 SVGAGI. The trim removed 3 bases at V and 4 bases at J, leaving 9 bases unmatched. CDR3 length equals 15 residues. The CDR3 spells CASSYRGTALYEQYF. CDR3 DNA sequence: TGTGCCAGCAGTTATAGGGGGACAGCCTTATACGAGCAGTACTTC.

The chain joins TRBV7-2 to TRBJ2-1; 11 positions match TRBD2. V gave up 0 bases and J gave up 3 bases; unmatched junction bases: 4. Germline V lookup: CDR1 SGHTA, CDR2 FQGNSA. The CDR3 covers 17 residues. The CDR3 bases are TGTGCCAGCAGCTTAGCGTATAGCGGGGGGGGCTACAATGAGCAGTTCTTC. Amino acid sequence: CASSLAYSGGGYNEQFF. Full variable domain (remainder filled in from reference TRBV7-2 and TRBJ2-1): GAGVSQSPSNKVTEKGKDVELRCDPISGHTALYWYRQSLGQGLEFLIYFQGNSAPDKSGLPSDRFSAERTGGSVSTLTIQRTQQEDSAVYLCASSLAYSGGGYNEQFFGPGTRLTVL.

The V gene is TRBV3-1 (or the pseudogene TRBV3-2), the J gene TRBJ1-6, with TRBD1 as a possible D gene (5 bases). CDR1 is LGHDT and CDR2 is YNNKEL in the germline V gene (reference sequence). The V end was cut by 1 base, the J end by 7 bases, with 8 bases between. This CDR3 contains 14 residues. CDR3 DNA sequence: TGTGCCAGCAGCCAAGCCGACAGAAATTCACCCCTCCACTTT. Its translation: CASSQADRNSPLHF.

This chain links TRBV7-3 with TRBJ2-3, with D possibly being TRBD2 (6 bases). Germline CDR1 and CDR2: SGHTA and FQGTGA. V was shortened by 1 base and J by 1 base, with 12 bases between the two germline ends. The CDR3 spans 16 residues. CDR3 sequence: CASSLMTASGTDTQYF. CDR3 DNA sequence: TGTGCCAGCAGCTTAATGACGGCTAGCGGCACAGATACGCAGTATTTT.

The chain recombines TRBV12-3 or TRBV12-4 with TRBJ1-3; D is unclear. The CDR3 has 13 amino acids. V lost 1 base and J lost 2, with 3 bases in between. The CDR3 DNA is TGTGCCAGCAGTTTAGGAGCTGGAAACACCATATATTTT. Its protein is CASSLGAGNTIYF.

The chain combines TRBV6-1 with TRBJ1-3; D ambiguous. This CDR3 spans 12 amino acids. Germline lookup yields CDR1 MNHNS and CDR2 SASEGT. Trimming took off 2 bases at V and 7 bases at J, with 6 bases between the two ends. The CDR3 sequence is CASSESGNTIYF. The DNA for the CDR3 is TGTGCCAGCAGTGAATCAGGCAACACCATATATTTT.

The chain employs TRBV9 and TRBJ1-1, with TRBD1 identical over 9 bases. The CDR3 runs to 16 residues. V shed 5 bases and J 5 bases; nucleotides not matched to a gene: 13. CDR1 and CDR2 from the germline V gene are SGDLS and YYNGEE. DNA of the CDR3: TGTGCCAGCAGTGAAGACAGGGGGAATTTAAGGACTGAAGCTTTCTTT. It specifies CASSEDRGNLRTEAFF.

This chain uses TRBV3-1 (or the pseudogene TRBV3-2) with TRBJ2-1, with 7 positions matching TRBD1. The germline CDR1 and CDR2 sequences are LGHDT and YNNKEL (reference sequence). After removal of 4 bases from V and 8 bases from J, the junction contained 11 bases not matched to a gene. The CDR3 is made up of 15 amino acids. The CDR3 DNA reads as TGTGCCAGCAGCCGGGGCTTAGGGGGCCCCGATGAGCAGTTCTTC. This encodes CASSRGLGGPDEQFF.

This clone was counted between two and nine times. The J gene is TRBJ2-1, the V gene TRBV5-1, with no clear D. The V and J ends lost 0 bases and 9 bases respectively, with 4 bases between them. Germline-derived CDR1 and CDR2 are SGHRS and YFSETQ. The length of the CDR3 is 11 residues. CDR3 amino acids: CASSLAGEQFF. Written as DNA, the CDR3 is TGCGCCAGCAGCTTGGCCGGTGAGCAGTTCTTC. Full variable domain (outside the CDR3, taken from reference TRBV5-1 and TRBJ2-1): KAGVTQTPRYLIKTRGQQVTLSCSPISGHRSVSWYQQTPGQGLQFLFEYFSETQRNKGNFPGRFSGRQFSNSRSEMNVSTLELGDSALYLCASSLAGEQFFGPGTRLTVL.